The source of this T cell receptor beta chain is a study of cytomegalovirus exposure and HLA in healthy donors. Across the study: Samples from HLA-typed donors yielded 65 million to 85 million unique TCRs in an early data release.

Researchers ran the PCR with 60 Vbeta and 13 Jbeta primers. Libraries were prepared by immunoSEQ multiplex PCR; TCRdb keeps only in-frame clonotypes and omits some of them. Here the sample spans about 210,000 clones, 75% to 90% being singletons. Germline CDR1 reads MNHEY; CDR2 reads SMNVEV (reference sequence). This CDR3 is built from 13 residues. V was pared by 6 bases and J by 8 bases, with 5 bases of the junction left unmatched. The gene calls are TRBV27 and TRBJ1-4; 8 bases agree with TRBD1. Sequenced sample: PBMCs. This receptor was identified in a woman in her twenties or thirties in good health and CMV-seronegative. CDR3 sequence reads: CASSRGLLEKLFF. The DNA of the CDR3 is TGTGCCAGCAGCAGGGGGCTTTTAGAAAAACTGTTTTTT.